Given below is one TCR beta chain in context. Germline CDR1 reads LNHNV; CDR2 reads YYDKDF (reference sequence). CDR3 size: 16 residues. V lost 7 bases and J lost 0, with 15 bases in between. The record originates from a study of blood T cells in healthy people across ages. For the second PCR, which ran for roughly 6 to 12 cycles, a sample-barcoded 5' primer and a J-beta primer mix were used. TCRdb fed the 5' RACE reads into MiXCR, producing one record per CDR3 protein. The sample gives around 1.1 million distinct CDR3 sequences, under 40% of which show up once; around 13% is in the top ten. Sequenced: blood. This chain connects TRBV15 to TRBJ2-2; D is possibly TRBD1 (6 bases). This TCR derives from a man younger than 35 in good health. CDR3 DNA: TGTGCCACCAATTCCCACAGGGTAACGAACACCGGGGAGCTGTTTTTT. This sequence encodes CATNSHRVTNTGELFF.